This T cell receptor beta chain originates from a study of blood T cell repertoires in COVID-19. Only in-frame clones appear in the TCRdb table, and some are missing; sequencing was by immunoSEQ multiplex PCR. Among about 93,000 clones listed, more than 70% were seen once. The TCR originated in a man aged 50-59 years with acute or convalescent COVID-19. Sequencing was done on a sample of peripheral blood.

The CDR3 loop reads CATARDRGREQYF. The CDR3 nucleotides read TGTGCCACCGCCCGGGACAGGGGGCGCGAGCAGTACTTC. This chain joins TRBV9 and TRBJ2-7; TRBD1 aligns across 12 bases. The CDR3 loop spans 13 amino acids. CDR1 and CDR2 (germline): SGDLS, YYNGEE. Trimming cost V 9 bases and J 6 bases; bases outside gene matches: 7.